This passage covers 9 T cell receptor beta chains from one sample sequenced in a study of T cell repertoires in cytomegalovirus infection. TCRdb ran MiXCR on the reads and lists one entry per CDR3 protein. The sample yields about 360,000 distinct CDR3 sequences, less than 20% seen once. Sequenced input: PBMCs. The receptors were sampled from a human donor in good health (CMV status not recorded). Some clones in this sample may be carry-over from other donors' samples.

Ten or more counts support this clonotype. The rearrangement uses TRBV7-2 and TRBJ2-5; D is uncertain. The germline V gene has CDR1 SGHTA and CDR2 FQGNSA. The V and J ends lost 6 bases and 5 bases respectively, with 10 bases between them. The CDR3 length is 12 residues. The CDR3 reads CASRSRKETQYF. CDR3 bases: TGTGCCAGCAGGTCGCGGAAGGAGACCCAGTACTTC.

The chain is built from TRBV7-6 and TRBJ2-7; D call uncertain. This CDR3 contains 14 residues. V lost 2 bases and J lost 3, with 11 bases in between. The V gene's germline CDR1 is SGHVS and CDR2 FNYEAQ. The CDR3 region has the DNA TGTGCCAGCAGCTTATCGGTCACCGACTACGAGCAGTACTTC. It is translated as CASSLSVTDYEQYF.

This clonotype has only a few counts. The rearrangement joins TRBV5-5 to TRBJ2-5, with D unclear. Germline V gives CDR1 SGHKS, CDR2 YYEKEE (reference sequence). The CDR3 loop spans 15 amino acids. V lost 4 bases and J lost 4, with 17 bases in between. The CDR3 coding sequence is TGTGCCAGCAGCCCCGGGCCCCCCAGAGGAGAGACCCAGTACTTC. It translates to CASSPGPPRGETQYF.

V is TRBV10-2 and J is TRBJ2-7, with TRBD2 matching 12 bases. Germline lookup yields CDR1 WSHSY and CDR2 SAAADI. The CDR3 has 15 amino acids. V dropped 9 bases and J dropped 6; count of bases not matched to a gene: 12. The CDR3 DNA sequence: TGCGCCAGTAGAATAAGCGGACTAGCGGGAACCGAGCAGTACTTC. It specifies CASRISGLAGTEQYF.

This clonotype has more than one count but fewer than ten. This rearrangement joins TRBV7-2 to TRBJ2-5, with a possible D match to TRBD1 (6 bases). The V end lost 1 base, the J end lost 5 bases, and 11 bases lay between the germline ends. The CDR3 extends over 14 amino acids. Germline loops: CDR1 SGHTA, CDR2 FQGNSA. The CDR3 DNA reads TGTGCCAGCAGCTTAGGGGGGCAGGCTGAGACCCAGTACTTC. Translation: CASSLGGQAETQYF. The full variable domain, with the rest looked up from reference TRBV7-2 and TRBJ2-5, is GAGVSQSPSNKVTEKGKDVELRCDPISGHTALYWYRQSLGQGLEFLIYFQGNSAPDKSGLPSDRFSAERTGGSVSTLTIQRTQQEDSAVYLCASSLGGQAETQYFGPGTRLLVL.

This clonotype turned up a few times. The CDR3 DNA is TGTGCCAGTCACAGGGGATTACATGAAAAACTGTTTTTT. It specifies CASHRGLHEKLFF. The chain couples TRBV28 to TRBJ1-4; TRBD1 aligns across 7 bases. This CDR3 region has 13 residues. The V gene end was trimmed by 9 bases and the J gene end by 6 bases; junction bases not matched to a gene: 7. Germline values: CDR1 MDHEN, CDR2 SYDVKM.

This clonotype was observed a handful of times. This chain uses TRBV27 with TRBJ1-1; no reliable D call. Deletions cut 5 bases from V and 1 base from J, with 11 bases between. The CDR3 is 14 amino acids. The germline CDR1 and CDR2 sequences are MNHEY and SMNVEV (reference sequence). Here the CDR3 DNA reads TGTGCCAGCAGTACCGATGCGGGGAACACTGAAGCTTTCTTT. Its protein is CASSTDAGNTEAFF.

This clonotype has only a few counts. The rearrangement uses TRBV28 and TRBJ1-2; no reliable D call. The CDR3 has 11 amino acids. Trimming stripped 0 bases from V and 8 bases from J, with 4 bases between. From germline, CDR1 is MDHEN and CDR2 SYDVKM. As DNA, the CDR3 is TGTGCCAGCAGTTTATGGGAGGGCTACACCTTC. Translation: CASSLWEGYTF.

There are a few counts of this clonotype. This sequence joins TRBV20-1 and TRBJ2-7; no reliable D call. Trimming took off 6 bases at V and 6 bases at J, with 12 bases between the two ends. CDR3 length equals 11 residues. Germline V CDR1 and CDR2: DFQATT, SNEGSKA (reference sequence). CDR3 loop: CSAQTPSEQYF. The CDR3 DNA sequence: TGCAGTGCCCAGACACCGTCCGAGCAGTACTTC.